This T cell receptor (beta chain) was obtained from a study of identical twins. Everyone who gave samples was a healthy Caucasian. CDR1 is LGHNT and CDR2 is FRNRAP in the germline V gene. The CDR3 sequence is 12 residues long. The ends were cut back, 8 bases at V and 3 bases at J, with 10 bases in the middle. TCRdb ran MiXCR on the 5' RACE reads and lists one entry per CDR3 protein. Of fewer than 900,000 distinct CDR3 sequences in the sample, 21% were seen once. These same records also appear under a second study, on T cells expressing NK-cell markers. That publication notes: The authors sequenced eight donors, of whom seven were HCMV-seropositive and one was seronegative. Leadership of the CD3+CD56-NKG2C+ fraction also belonged to these clonotypes in four donors.

Sequencing was done on a sample of PBMCs. This TCR came from a woman younger than 35 in good health. This chain joins TRBV12-5 and TRBJ1-1; no clear D. CDR3 sequence reads: CASNRGDTEAFF. The DNA of the CDR3 is TGTGCTAGTAATCGGGGAGACACTGAAGCTTTCTTT.